The 24 T cell receptor beta chains below come from one sample, sequenced in a study of OX40 agonist ivuxolimab in advanced cancers. Repertoires were generated with immunoSEQ multiplex PCR, while TCRdb's copy carries only in-frame clones and drops some. The table lists about 95,000 clones, 70% to 90% of them singletons, with 3.8% in the top ten. The material was CD4+ or CD8+ T cells sorted from blood, obtained in a trial of the OX40 agonist ivuxolimab. The receptors here all came from an adult with an advanced solid tumor such as melanoma, head and neck, liver or kidney cancer.

This chain joins TRBV19 and TRBJ1-1, with 8 bases that match TRBD1. CDR1 and CDR2 from the germline V gene are LNHDA and SQIVND (reference sequence). The CDR3 length is 13 residues. V lost 5 bases, J lost 6 bases, and 5 bases stayed unmatched. The CDR3 loop is CASSAMDRAEAFF. DNA of the CDR3: TGTGCCAGTAGTGCTATGGACAGGGCTGAAGCTTTCTTT. The full variable domain, in which reference TRBV19 and TRBJ1-1 provide the parts outside the CDR3, is DGGITQSPKYLFRKEGQNVTLSCEQNLNHDAMYWYRQDPGQGLRLIYYSQIVNDFQKGDIAEGYSVSREKKESFPLTVTSAQKNPTAFYLCASSAMDRAEAFFGQGTRLTVV.

The V call is TRBV5-4, the J call TRBJ2-1, with 7 bases aligning to TRBD1. The trim removed 0 bases at V and 3 bases at J, leaving 0 bases unmatched. The germline V gene encodes CDR1 SGHNT and CDR2 YYREEE (reference sequence). The CDR3 has 14 amino acids. This CDR3 is CASSLGQGYNEQFF. The CDR3 DNA sequence: TGTGCCAGCAGCTTGGGACAGGGCTACAATGAGCAGTTCTTC.

This chain links TRBV9 with TRBJ1-4, with a tentative D call TRBD1 (6 bases). The length of the CDR3 is 17 residues. V was shortened by 0 bases and J by 5 bases, with 17 bases between the two germline ends. The germline V gene encodes CDR1 SGDLS and CDR2 YYNGEE. The chain's CDR3 is CASSVGGGLAANEKLFF. The DNA for the CDR3 is TGTGCCAGCAGCGTAGGAGGGGGTCTAGCTGCGAATGAAAAACTGTTTTTT.

The chain combines TRBV5-1 with TRBJ2-5; D remains unclear. Germline CDR1 and CDR2: SGHRS and YFSETQ. Trimming pared 0 bases from V and 0 bases from J, leaving 15 bases between. CDR3 size: 17 residues. This CDR3 reads CASSLGEVGGYQETQYF. CDR3 DNA: TGCGCCAGCAGCTTGGGCGAGGTTGGCGGCTACCAAGAGACCCAGTACTTC.

The chain is built from TRBV27 and TRBJ2-1; D remains ambiguous. The CDR3 runs 12 residues. Germline loops: CDR1 MNHEY, CDR2 SMNVEV (reference sequence). The V end was cut by 6 bases, the J end by 10 bases, with 13 bases between. The CDR3 spells CASRPQPGEQFF. CDR3 bases: TGTGCCAGCAGGCCCCAGCCCGGAGAGCAGTTCTTC.

This chain links TRBV5-6 with TRBJ2-7; tentatively, D is TRBD2 (6 bases). Germline values: CDR1 SGHDT, CDR2 YYEEEE. The CDR3 is 14 amino acids. V dropped 2 bases and J dropped 12 bases, with 21 bases sitting between them. CDR3 residues: CASSFGGIRTYTYF. CDR3 bases: TGTGCCAGCAGCTTCGGGGGTATTCGGACCTACACGTACTTC.

This chain connects TRBV4-2 to TRBJ2-5, with D possibly being TRBD2 (5 bases). This CDR3 comprises 16 residues. Germline loops: CDR1 LGHNA, CDR2 YNFKEQ. The V end lost 4 bases, the J end lost 2 bases, and 17 bases lay between the germline ends. In DNA form, the CDR3 reads TGTGCCAGCAGCCTTACGCTGGGAGTCACACAAGAGACCCAGTACTTC. Residues: CASSLTLGVTQETQYF.

The chain is built from TRBV10-2 and TRBJ2-1; TRBD1 is a possible D gene (5 bases). The CDR3 is 13 amino acids. Between the trimmed V and J ends, which lost 5 bases and 6 bases, there was a span of 11 bases. Germline V gene data show CDR1 as WSHSY and CDR2 as SAAADI. Written as DNA, the CDR3 is TGCGCCAGCAGTCATATCGACAGCAATGAGCAGTTCTTC. Its protein is CASSHIDSNEQFF.

The chain links TRBV7-8 to TRBJ2-5; 12 bases map to TRBD2. J was trimmed by 7 bases and V by 2 bases; bases with no gene match: 14. CDR3 length: 18 amino acids. In germline, CDR1 is SGHVS, CDR2 FQNEAQ. CDR3 nucleotide sequence: TGTGCCAGCAGCTTAATTCGGGCTAGCGGGAGGGAAGGGGTGACCCAGTACTTC. Protein product: CASSLIRASGREGVTQYF.

The chain is built from TRBV7-3 and TRBJ2-3, with 8 positions matching TRBD2. V lost 3 bases and J lost 6; bases outside the gene matches: 8. The CDR3 has 15 residues. Germline V lookup: CDR1 SGHTA, CDR2 FQGTGA. CDR3 sequence reads: CASSFTGGAFDTQYF. CDR3 sequence (DNA): TGTGCCAGCAGCTTCACGGGAGGGGCCTTCGATACGCAGTATTTT.

CDR3 nucleotides: TGTGCCAGCAGTTCTAACAGGGGGCGCTCGTACGAGCAGTACTTC. It specifies CASSSNRGRSYEQYF. The rearrangement links TRBV6-5 to TRBJ2-7; 9 bases are shared with TRBD1. The CDR3 runs 15 residues. Germline V CDR1 and CDR2: MNHEY, SVGAGI. Trimming removed 4 bases from V and 4 bases from J; junction bases left unmatched: 8.

The chain couples TRBV19 to TRBJ2-2; D is possibly TRBD1 (5 bases). Germline V gene lookup returns CDR1 LNHDA and CDR2 SQIVND (reference sequence). V shed 8 bases and J shed 3 bases, with 13 bases lying between them. The CDR3 totals 14 residues. The DNA for the CDR3 is TGTGCCAGTTCGGCTGGACACTACACCGGGGAGCTGTTTTTT. Translation gives CASSAGHYTGELFF. The whole variable domain, remainder taken from reference TRBV19 and TRBJ2-2, is DGGITQSPKYLFRKEGQNVTLSCEQNLNHDAMYWYRQDPGQGLRLIYYSQIVNDFQKGDIAEGYSVSREKKESFPLTVTSAQKNPTAFYLCASSAGHYTGELFFGEGSRLTVL.

The chain is built from TRBV27 and TRBJ2-3; D gene uncertain. The germline gives CDR1 MNHEY, CDR2 SMNVEV (reference sequence). V lost 0 bases to trimming and J lost 6 bases, with 7 bases between them. This CDR3 spans 13 amino acids. The CDR3 loop reads CASSLSGWDTQYF. The DNA for the CDR3 is TGTGCCAGCAGTTTATCGGGTTGGGATACGCAGTATTTT.

The chain joins TRBV19 to TRBJ2-5; TRBD1 matches 11 bases. This CDR3 spans 15 amino acids. V lost 5 bases to trimming and J lost 6 bases; unmatched junction nucleotides: 8. From germline, CDR1 is LNHDA and CDR2 SQIVND (reference sequence). CDR3 in amino acids: CASSFNGQGAKTQYF. The CDR3 nucleotides are TGTGCCAGTAGTTTCAACGGACAGGGGGCGAAGACCCAGTACTTC.

The chain has TRBV2 and TRBJ1-1; D uncertain. V lost 3 bases and J lost 1, with 6 bases in between. Germline assignment: CDR1 SNHLY and CDR2 FYNNEI. There are 13 residues in the CDR3. The CDR3 spells CASSDGPNTEAFF. DNA of the CDR3: TGTGCCAGCAGTGATGGCCCGAACACTGAAGCTTTCTTT.

This clone appeared a single time. The chain joins TRBV10-2 to TRBJ2-7; D possibly uses TRBD1 or TRBD2 (5 bases each). Trimming stripped 5 bases from V and 4 bases from J, with 12 bases between. From germline, CDR1 is WSHSY and CDR2 SAAADI. This CDR3 region has 13 residues. The CDR3 spells CASSWDRSYEQYF. DNA for the CDR3: TGCGCCAGCAGTTGGGACCGATCTTACGAGCAGTACTTC.

The chain employs TRBV5-4 and TRBJ2-2, with 10 bases lining up with TRBD2. The V gene's germline CDR1 is SGHNT and CDR2 YYREEE (reference sequence). This CDR3 has 16 amino acids. J gave up 1 base and V 4 bases, and 4 bases lay outside the gene matches. Here the CDR3 reads CASSIRTSGNTGELFF. For the CDR3, the DNA is TGTGCCAGCAGCATAAGGACTAGCGGGAACACCGGGGAGCTGTTTTTT.

The chain has TRBV19 and TRBJ2-1, with D possibly TRBD2 on 5 matching bases. The CDR3 has 15 amino acids. CDR1 LNHDA and CDR2 SQIVND come from the germline V gene (reference sequence). Trimming pared 1 base from V and 9 bases from J, leaving 16 bases between. The CDR3 spells CASSIGTGGVGEQFF. CDR3 sequence (DNA): TGTGCCAGTAGTATAGGGACTGGCGGTGTGGGTGAGCAGTTCTTC.

The chain recombines TRBV7-2 with TRBJ2-4, with D tentatively TRBD2 (6 bases). Looked up from germline, CDR1 is SGHTA and CDR2 is FQGNSA. This CDR3 contains 15 residues. With 3 bases removed from V and 0 bases from J, the gap between germline ends came to 9 bases. CDR3 amino acids: CASSFGGIAKNIQYF. CDR3 sequence (DNA): TGTGCCAGCAGCTTTGGAGGGATAGCCAAAAACATTCAGTACTTC.

The genes are TRBV7-9 and TRBJ1-4; 7 nucleotides align to TRBD1. The germline V gene encodes CDR1 SEHNR and CDR2 FQNEAQ (reference sequence). Unmatched junction bases numbered 12, after V lost 5 bases and J lost 0 bases. This CDR3 is built from 18 residues. The CDR3 DNA reads TGTGCCAGCAGCGCAGGGGGACCGATAACTGCAACTAATGAAAAACTGTTTTTT. Its protein product is CASSAGGPITATNEKLFF. Variable domain in full (rest from reference TRBV7-9 and TRBJ1-4): DTGVSQNPRHKITKRGQNVTFRCDPISEHNRLYWYRQTLGQGPEFLTYFQNEAQLEKSRLLSDRFSAERPKGSFSTLEIQRTEQGDSAMYLCASSAGGPITATNEKLFFGSGTQLSVL.

This chain connects TRBV30 to TRBJ2-5; D might be TRBD1 (6 bases). V shed 2 bases and J shed 5 bases, with 12 bases lying between them. The germline V gene has CDR1 GTSNPN and CDR2 SVGIG (reference sequence). There are 13 residues in the CDR3. In DNA form, the CDR3 reads TGTGCCTGGAGTTCAGGGGTAGGGGAGACCCAGTACTTC. Translated, it gives CAWSSGVGETQYF.

CDR3 protein: CASSLPTQKREGRDEQFF. As DNA, the CDR3 is TGTGCCAGCAGCTTACCGACGCAAAAGCGGGAGGGCCGCGATGAGCAGTTCTTC. This rearrangement joins TRBV7-9 to TRBJ2-1, with TRBD2 matching 10 bases. Germline CDR1 and CDR2: SEHNR and FQNEAQ (reference sequence). The V gene end was trimmed by 2 bases and the J gene end by 8 bases; junction bases not matched to a gene: 15. The CDR3 extends over 18 amino acids.

The chain couples TRBV11-2 to TRBJ2-1, with a tentative D call TRBD1 (6 bases). Germline V gives CDR1 SGHAT, CDR2 FQNNGV. This CDR3 comprises 12 residues. V lost 3 bases and J lost 9, with 9 bases in between. The CDR3 region has the DNA TGTGCCAGCAGCTTTGGGGGCGGTGAGCAGTTCTTC. Amino acids: CASSFGGGEQFF.

V is TRBV4-3 and J is TRBJ2-2; D is uncertain. The ends were cut back, 5 bases at V and 1 base at J, with 14 bases in the middle. The CDR3 runs 16 residues. The V gene's germline CDR1 is LGHNA and CDR2 YSLEER. CDR3 DNA: TGCGCCAGCAGCACCAACGGGTGGGGGAACACCGGGGAGCTGTTTTTT. Its protein product is CASSTNGWGNTGELFF.